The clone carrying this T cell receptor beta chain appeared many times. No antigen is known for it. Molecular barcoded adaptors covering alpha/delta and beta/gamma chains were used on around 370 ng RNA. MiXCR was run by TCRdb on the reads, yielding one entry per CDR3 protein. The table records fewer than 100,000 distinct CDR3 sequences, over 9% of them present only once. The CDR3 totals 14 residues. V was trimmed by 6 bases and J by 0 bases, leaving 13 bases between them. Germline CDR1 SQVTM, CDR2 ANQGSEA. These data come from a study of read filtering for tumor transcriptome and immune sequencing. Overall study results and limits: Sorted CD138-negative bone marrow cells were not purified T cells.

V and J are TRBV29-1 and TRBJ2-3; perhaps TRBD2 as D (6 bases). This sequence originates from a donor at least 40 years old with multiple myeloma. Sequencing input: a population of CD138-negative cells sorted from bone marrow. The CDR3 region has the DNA TGCAGCGTGGGGTCCGGGAGTAGCACAGATACGCAGTATTTT. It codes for CSVGSGSSTDTQYF.